Below, one TCR beta chain is given with its context. Patients picked for sequencing had shown CD8+CD57+ cell expansion detected by flow cytometry. Germline V gene sequence: CDR1 SQVTM, CDR2 ANQGSEA. This CDR3 region has 13 residues. V lost 4 bases, J lost 5 bases, and 12 bases lay in between. The data are from a study of CD8+CD57+ T cells in acquired aplastic anemia. Genomic DNA served as template for TCR beta VDJ and CDR3 profiling. TCRdb independently ran MiXCR on the reads; one entry per CDR3 protein. The repertoire holds roughly 190,000 distinct CDR3 sequences, with around 47% as singletons. Sequencing input: sorted CD4+, CD8+, or CD8+CD57+ T cells (not recorded which) from PBMCs. This clonotype was obtained from a human donor with aplastic anemia. The V call is TRBV29-1, the J call TRBJ1-5; TRBD1 might be the D (6 bases). The CDR3: CSVGEGGDQPQHF. CDR3 coding DNA: TGCAGCGTTGGAGAAGGGGGGGATCAGCCCCAGCATTTT.